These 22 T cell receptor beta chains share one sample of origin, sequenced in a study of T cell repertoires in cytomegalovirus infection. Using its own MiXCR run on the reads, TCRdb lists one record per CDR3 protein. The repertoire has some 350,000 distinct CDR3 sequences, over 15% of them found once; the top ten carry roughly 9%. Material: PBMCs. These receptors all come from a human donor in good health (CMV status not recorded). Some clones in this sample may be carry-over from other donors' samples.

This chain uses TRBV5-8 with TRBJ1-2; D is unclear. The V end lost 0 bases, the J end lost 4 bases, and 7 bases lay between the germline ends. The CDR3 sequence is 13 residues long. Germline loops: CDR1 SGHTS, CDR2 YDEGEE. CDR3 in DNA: TGTGCCAGCAGCTTGGCAGCTATCTATGGCTACACCTTC. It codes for CASSLAAIYGYTF.

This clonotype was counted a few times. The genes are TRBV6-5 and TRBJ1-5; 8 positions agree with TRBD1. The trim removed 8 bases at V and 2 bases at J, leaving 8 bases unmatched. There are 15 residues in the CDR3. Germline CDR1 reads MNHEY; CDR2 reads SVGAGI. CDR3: CASQRGQGGNQPQHF. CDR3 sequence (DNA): TGTGCCAGCCAAAGAGGACAGGGAGGCAATCAGCCCCAGCATTTT.

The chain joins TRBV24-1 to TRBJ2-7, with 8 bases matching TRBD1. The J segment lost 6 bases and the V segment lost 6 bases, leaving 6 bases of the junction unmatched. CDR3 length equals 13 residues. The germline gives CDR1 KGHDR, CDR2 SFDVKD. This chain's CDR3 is CATSHRGWSEQYF. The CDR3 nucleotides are TGTGCCACCAGTCACAGGGGGTGGTCCGAGCAGTACTTC.

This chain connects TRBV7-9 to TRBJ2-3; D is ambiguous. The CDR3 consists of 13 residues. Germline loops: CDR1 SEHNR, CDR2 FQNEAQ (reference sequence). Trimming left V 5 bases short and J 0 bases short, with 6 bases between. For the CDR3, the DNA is TGTGCCAGCAGCACCCCTAGCACAGATACGCAGTATTTT. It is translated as CASSTPSTDTQYF.

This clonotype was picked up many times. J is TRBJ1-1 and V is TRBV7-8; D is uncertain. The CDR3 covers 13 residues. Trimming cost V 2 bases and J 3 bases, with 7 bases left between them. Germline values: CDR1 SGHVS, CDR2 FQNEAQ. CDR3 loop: CASSLLQDTEAFF. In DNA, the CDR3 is TGTGCCAGCAGCTTACTCCAGGACACTGAAGCTTTCTTT.

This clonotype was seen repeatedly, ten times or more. The CDR3 region is CASSLAVWSSGGTSSIYNEQFF. CDR3 coding DNA: TGTGCCAGCAGCTTAGCAGTTTGGAGTAGCGGGGGGACCTCCTCGATCTACAATGAGCAGTTCTTC. V usage is TRBV7-6 and J usage is TRBJ2-1, with TRBD2 matching 10 bases. The junction had 20 bases not matched to a gene; V was cut back by 0 bases and J by 3 bases. CDR3 length: 22 residues. Per germline, CDR1 SGHVS and CDR2 FNYEAQ.

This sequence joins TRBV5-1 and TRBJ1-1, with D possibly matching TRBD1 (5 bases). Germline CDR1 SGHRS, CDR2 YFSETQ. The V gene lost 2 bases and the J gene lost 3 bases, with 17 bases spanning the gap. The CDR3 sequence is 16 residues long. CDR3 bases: TGCGCCAGCAGCTTTGAGGGGAGGCCCACATACACTGAAGCTTTCTTT. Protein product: CASSFEGRPTYTEAFF.

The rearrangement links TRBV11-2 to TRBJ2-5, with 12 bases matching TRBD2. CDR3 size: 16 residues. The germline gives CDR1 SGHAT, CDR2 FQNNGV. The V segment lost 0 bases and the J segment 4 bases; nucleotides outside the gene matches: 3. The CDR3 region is CASSLDLAGGGETQYF. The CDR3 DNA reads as TGTGCCAGCAGCTTAGATCTAGCGGGAGGGGGAGAGACCCAGTACTTC.

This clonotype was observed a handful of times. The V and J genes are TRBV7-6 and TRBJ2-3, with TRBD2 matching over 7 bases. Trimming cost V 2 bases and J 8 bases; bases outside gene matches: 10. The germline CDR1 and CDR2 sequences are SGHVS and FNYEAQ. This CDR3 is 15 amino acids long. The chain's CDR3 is CASSLTGEGVGTQYF. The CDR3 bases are TGTGCCAGCAGCTTAACGGGGGAGGGTGTCGGTACGCAGTATTTT.

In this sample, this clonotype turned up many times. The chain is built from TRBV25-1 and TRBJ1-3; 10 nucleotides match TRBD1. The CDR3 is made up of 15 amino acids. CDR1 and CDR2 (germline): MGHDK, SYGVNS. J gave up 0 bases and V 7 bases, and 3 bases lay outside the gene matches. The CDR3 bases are TGTGCCAGCAAGACAGGGGGCGCCTCTGGAAACACCATATATTTT. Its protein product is CASKTGGASGNTIYF.

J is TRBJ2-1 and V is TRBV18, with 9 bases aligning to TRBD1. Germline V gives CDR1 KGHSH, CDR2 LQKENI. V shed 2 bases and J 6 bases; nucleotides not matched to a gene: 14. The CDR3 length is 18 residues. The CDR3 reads CASSPGSPGQGFPNEQFF. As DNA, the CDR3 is TGTGCCAGCTCACCAGGAAGCCCGGGACAGGGCTTCCCCAATGAGCAGTTCTTC.

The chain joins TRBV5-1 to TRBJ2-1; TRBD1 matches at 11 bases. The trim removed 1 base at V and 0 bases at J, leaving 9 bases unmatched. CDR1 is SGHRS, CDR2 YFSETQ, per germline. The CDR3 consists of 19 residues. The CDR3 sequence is CASSLLGQGAPGSYNEQFF. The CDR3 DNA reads TGCGCCAGCAGCTTGCTTGGACAGGGGGCCCCGGGCTCCTACAATGAGCAGTTCTTC.

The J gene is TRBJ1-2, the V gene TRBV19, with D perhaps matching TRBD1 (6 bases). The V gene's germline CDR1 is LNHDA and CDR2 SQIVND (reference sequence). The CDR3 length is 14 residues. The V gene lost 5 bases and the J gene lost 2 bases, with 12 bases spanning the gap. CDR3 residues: CASSRDKINYGYTF. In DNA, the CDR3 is TGTGCCAGTAGTCGGGACAAAATAAACTATGGCTACACCTTC.

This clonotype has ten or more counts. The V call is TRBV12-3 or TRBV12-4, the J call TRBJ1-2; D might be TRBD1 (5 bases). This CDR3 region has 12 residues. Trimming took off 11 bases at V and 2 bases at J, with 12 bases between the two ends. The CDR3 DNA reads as TGTGCCCTCGGGGGTACAAACTATGGCTACACCTTC. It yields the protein CALGGTNYGYTF.

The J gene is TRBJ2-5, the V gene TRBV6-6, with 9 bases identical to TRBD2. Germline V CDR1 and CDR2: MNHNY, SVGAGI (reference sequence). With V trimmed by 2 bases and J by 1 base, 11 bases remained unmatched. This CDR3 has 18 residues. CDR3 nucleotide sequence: TGTGCCAGCAGTTACGGCCGCCTGGCGGGAGGGATCCAAGAGACCCAGTACTTC. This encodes CASSYGRLAGGIQETQYF.

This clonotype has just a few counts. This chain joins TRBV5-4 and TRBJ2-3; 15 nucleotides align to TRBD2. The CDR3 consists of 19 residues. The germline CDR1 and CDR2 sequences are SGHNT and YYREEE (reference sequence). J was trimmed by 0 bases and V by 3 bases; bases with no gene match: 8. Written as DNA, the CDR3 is TGTGCCAGCAGCTGGGGGGGACTAGCGGGGGGTTCTAGCACAGATACGCAGTATTTT. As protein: CASSWGGLAGGSSTDTQYF.

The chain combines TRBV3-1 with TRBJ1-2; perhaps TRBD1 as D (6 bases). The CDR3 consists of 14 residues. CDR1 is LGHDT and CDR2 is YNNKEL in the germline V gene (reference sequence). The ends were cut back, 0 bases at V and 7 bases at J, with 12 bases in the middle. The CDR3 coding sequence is TGTGCCAGCAGCCAAGATCGAGAAGGGGGTGGCTACACCTTC. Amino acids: CASSQDREGGGYTF. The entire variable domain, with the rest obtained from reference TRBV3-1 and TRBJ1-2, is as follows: DTAVSQTPKYLVTQMGNDKSIKCEQNLGHDTMYWYKQDSKKFLKIMFSYNNKELIINETVPNRFSPKSPDKAHLNLHINSLELGDSAVYFCASSQDREGGGYTFGSGTRLTVV.

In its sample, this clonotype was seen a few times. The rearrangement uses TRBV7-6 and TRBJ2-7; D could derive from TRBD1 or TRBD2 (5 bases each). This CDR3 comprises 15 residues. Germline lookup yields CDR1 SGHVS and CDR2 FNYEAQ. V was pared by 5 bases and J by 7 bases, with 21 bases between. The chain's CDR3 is CASSARPGPVGEQYF. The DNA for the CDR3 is TGTGCCAGCAGCGCACGCCCGGGACCGGTTGGGGAGCAGTACTTC.

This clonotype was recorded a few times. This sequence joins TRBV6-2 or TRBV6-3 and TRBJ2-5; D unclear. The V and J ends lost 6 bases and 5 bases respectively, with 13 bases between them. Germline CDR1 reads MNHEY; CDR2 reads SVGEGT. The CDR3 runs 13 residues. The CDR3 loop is CASRPTGTETQYF. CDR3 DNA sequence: TGTGCCAGCAGGCCGACCGGCACCGAGACCCAGTACTTC.

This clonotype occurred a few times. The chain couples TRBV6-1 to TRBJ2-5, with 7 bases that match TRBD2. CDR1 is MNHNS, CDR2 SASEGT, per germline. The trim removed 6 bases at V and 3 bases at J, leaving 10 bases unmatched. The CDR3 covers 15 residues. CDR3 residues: CASSVDLAEEETQYF. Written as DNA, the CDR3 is TGTGCCAGCAGCGTGGATCTAGCGGAAGAAGAGACCCAGTACTTC.

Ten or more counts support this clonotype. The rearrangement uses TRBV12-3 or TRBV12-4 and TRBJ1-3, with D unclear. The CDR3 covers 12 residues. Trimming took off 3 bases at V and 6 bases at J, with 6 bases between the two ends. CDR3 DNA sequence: TGTGCCAGCAGTTTTCCGGAAAACACCATATATTTT. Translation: CASSFPENTIYF.

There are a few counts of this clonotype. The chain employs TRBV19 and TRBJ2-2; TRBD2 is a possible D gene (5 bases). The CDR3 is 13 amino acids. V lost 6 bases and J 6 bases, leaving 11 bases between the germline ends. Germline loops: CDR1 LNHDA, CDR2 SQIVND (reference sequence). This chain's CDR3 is CASRYLAAGELFF. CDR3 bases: TGTGCCAGTAGGTACCTAGCCGCCGGGGAGCTGTTTTTT.